These T cell receptor beta chains were read from a single sample in a study of blood T cell repertoires in COVID-19. TCRdb keeps only in-frame clones here, not all; method: immunoSEQ multiplex PCR. The table shows 200,000 to 250,000 clones, with about 83% occurring only once. The specimen sequenced was peripheral blood. These receptors came from a woman aged 30 to 39 with COVID-19, enrolled during active disease. The CDR3 runs from the conserved cysteine through the conserved F or W. A D gene is named only where the DNA matches it firmly. Expanded clones get a size class; other rows say once, few or many, or leave the size out.

d_call: .; clone_size: .; j_call: TRBJ2-1; v_call: TRBV19; cdr3_nt: TGTGCCACTGGGACTCCCTACAATGAGCAGTTCTTC; cdr3_aa: CATGTPYNEQFF
d_call: .; clone_size: .; j_call: TRBJ2-5; v_call: TRBV6-4; cdr3_nt: TGTGCCAGCAGTGACTCGGGTCAAGCGGGAGAGACCCAGTACTTC; cdr3_aa: CASSDSGQAGETQYF
d_call: .; clone_size: .; j_call: TRBJ2-3; v_call: TRBV25-1; cdr3_nt: TGTGCCAGCAGTGAGAAGCGGACCACAGATACGCAGTATTTT; cdr3_aa: CASSEKRTTDTQYF
d_call: TRBD1; clone_size: .; j_call: TRBJ1-2; v_call: TRBV6-5; cdr3_nt: TGTGCCAGCAGTTCTAAACAGGGGGCTGGTTATGGCTACACCTTC; cdr3_aa: CASSSKQGAGYGYTF
d_call: .; clone_size: .; j_call: TRBJ2-5; v_call: TRBV7-2; cdr3_nt: TGTGCCAGCAGCTTTCACAGGGTAGAGACCCAGTACTTC; cdr3_aa: CASSFHRVETQYF
d_call: .; clone_size: .; j_call: TRBJ1-1; v_call: TRBV7-3; cdr3_nt: TGTGCCAGCAGTCCGACCGACTACACTGAAGCTTTCTTT; cdr3_aa: CASSPTDYTEAFF
d_call: .; clone_size: few; j_call: TRBJ1-2; v_call: TRBV12-3/TRBV12-4; cdr3_nt: TGTGCCAGCAGGTACTCCGAGTATGGCTACACCTTC; cdr3_aa: CASRYSEYGYTF
d_call: .; clone_size: .; j_call: TRBJ1-2; v_call: TRBV6-2/TRBV6-3; cdr3_nt: TGTGCCAGCAGCCAGGGGATGCGAGGCTACACCTTC; cdr3_aa: CASSQGMRGYTF
d_call: .; clone_size: .; j_call: TRBJ2-7; v_call: TRBV18; cdr3_nt: TGTGCCAGCTCACGTACAAACGAAGCCTACGAGCAGTACTTC; cdr3_aa: CASSRTNEAYEQYF
d_call: TRBD1; clone_size: .; j_call: TRBJ1-1; v_call: TRBV6-2/TRBV6-3; cdr3_nt: TGTGCCAGCAGTTACCCGCTGACAGGGAGGAGCACTGAAGCTTTCTTT; cdr3_aa: CASSYPLTGRSTEAFF
d_call: .; clone_size: .; j_call: TRBJ1-5; v_call: TRBV15; cdr3_nt: TGTGCCACCAGCAGAGAGGTTGGAGAACAGCCCCAGCATTTT; cdr3_aa: CATSREVGEQPQHF
d_call: TRBD1; clone_size: .; j_call: TRBJ2-3; v_call: TRBV15; cdr3_nt: TGTGCCACCAGCAGAAGTCAAAACCGGGACAGGAGATTTTCCACAGATACGCAGTATTTT; cdr3_aa: CATSRSQNRDRRFSTDTQYF
d_call: .; clone_size: .; j_call: TRBJ2-2; v_call: TRBV9; cdr3_nt: TGTGCCAGCAGCGTTGCAGGGCACGGGGAGCTGTTTTTT; cdr3_aa: CASSVAGHGELFF
d_call: .; clone_size: .; j_call: TRBJ2-5; v_call: TRBV27; cdr3_nt: TGTGCCAGCAGTTTAAAGGGCCTAGGCACAGGGCGGTGGGAGACCCAGTACTTC; cdr3_aa: CASSLKGLGTGRWETQYF
d_call: .; clone_size: .; j_call: TRBJ1-6; v_call: TRBV11-2; cdr3_nt: TGTGCCAGCAGCTTAGTCGGAGGTTATAATTCACCCCTCCACTTT; cdr3_aa: CASSLVGGYNSPLHF
d_call: TRBD1; clone_size: .; j_call: TRBJ1-1; v_call: TRBV15; cdr3_nt: TGTGCCACCAGCCCCAGACAGGGGAGCACTGAAGCTTTCTTT; cdr3_aa: CATSPRQGSTEAFF
d_call: .; clone_size: .; j_call: TRBJ2-7; v_call: TRBV2; cdr3_nt: TGTGCCAGCAAGGGCAGGGTGTACGAGCAGTACTTC; cdr3_aa: CASKGRVYEQYF
d_call: TRBD2; clone_size: .; j_call: TRBJ2-3; v_call: TRBV27; cdr3_nt: TGTGCCAGCAGTTCGGGGGGGAGGGACTTAGGTACAGATACGCAGTATTTT; cdr3_aa: CASSSGGRDLGTDTQYF
d_call: .; clone_size: once; j_call: TRBJ2-3; v_call: TRBV27; cdr3_nt: TGTGCCAGCAGTTCCCTCCGCGGGACTCGGAGCACAGATACGCAGTATTTT; cdr3_aa: CASSSLRGTRSTDTQYF
d_call: .; clone_size: once; j_call: TRBJ2-5; v_call: TRBV11-3; cdr3_nt: TGTGCCAGCAGCTCACGGGACACTCTACAAGAGACCCAGTACTTC; cdr3_aa: CASSSRDTLQETQYF
d_call: .; clone_size: .; j_call: TRBJ1-5; v_call: TRBV6-1; cdr3_nt: TGTGCCAGCAGTGAATGGTATCGGGAGAGCAATCAGCCCCAGCATTTT; cdr3_aa: CASSEWYRESNQPQHF
d_call: TRBD1; clone_size: .; j_call: TRBJ2-3; v_call: TRBV4-3; cdr3_nt: TGCGCCAGCAGCCAAGGAGGGGGCGGTAAAGATACGCAGTATTTT; cdr3_aa: CASSQGGGGKDTQYF
d_call: TRBD1; clone_size: .; j_call: TRBJ2-2; v_call: TRBV19; cdr3_nt: TGTGCCAGTAGTATACCTCCAGGGGGCAGAGCCACCGGGGAGCTGTTTTTT; cdr3_aa: CASSIPPGGRATGELFF
d_call: .; clone_size: .; j_call: TRBJ2-7; v_call: TRBV19; cdr3_nt: TGTGCCAGTAGTGGGAGGTACGAGTCGTCCTACGAGCAGTACTTC; cdr3_aa: CASSGRYESSYEQYF
d_call: .; clone_size: once; j_call: TRBJ1-2; v_call: TRBV11-2; cdr3_nt: TGTGCCAGCAGCTTCCCGACAGGACTCTATGGCTACACCTTC; cdr3_aa: CASSFPTGLYGYTF
d_call: .; clone_size: .; j_call: TRBJ2-7; v_call: TRBV2; cdr3_nt: TGTGCCAGCATGGTCTCCGGCGAGCAGTACTTC; cdr3_aa: CASMVSGEQYF
d_call: TRBD1; clone_size: .; j_call: TRBJ2-7; v_call: TRBV12-3/TRBV12-4; cdr3_nt: TGTGCCAGCAGACCAGGGGGCGGGTACGAGCAGTACTTC; cdr3_aa: CASRPGGGYEQYF
d_call: TRBD1; clone_size: once; j_call: TRBJ1-1; v_call: TRBV11-2; cdr3_nt: TGTGCCAGCAGCTTAGGACAGGGGAACACTGAAGCTTTCTTT; cdr3_aa: CASSLGQGNTEAFF
d_call: TRBD1; clone_size: .; j_call: TRBJ1-1; v_call: TRBV12-5; cdr3_nt: TGTGCTAGTGCCTCCCCCACCGGGACAGGGAGCACTGAAGCTTTCTTT; cdr3_aa: CASASPTGTGSTEAFF
d_call: .; clone_size: .; j_call: TRBJ2-6; v_call: TRBV21-1; cdr3_nt: TGTGCCAGCAGCTGCCCCCCCCGGGAGGCCAACGTCCTGACTTTC; cdr3_aa: CASSCPPREANVLTF
d_call: TRBD2; clone_size: .; j_call: TRBJ2-3; v_call: TRBV2; cdr3_nt: TGTGCCAGCAGTAAGAGCGGGACTAGCACAGATACGCAGTATTTT; cdr3_aa: CASSKSGTSTDTQYF